This T cell receptor beta chain was captured in a study of prognosis after radiotherapy for stage I lung cancer. Whole-study context: The study enrolled around twelve men and 6 women as patients, aged about 53 to 84 with a median of about 74 years.

CDR3 of TCR beta was amplified from genomic DNA via a two-round multiplex PCR. Each TRBV and TRBJ gene had its own primer in the first PCR round. One entry per CDR3 protein results from TCRdb running MiXCR on the multiplex PCR reads. The sample includes some 35,000 distinct CDR3 sequences, approximately 36% seen only once; the top ten take approximately 17%. Per the germline V gene, CDR1 is DFQATT and CDR2 is SNEGSKA (reference sequence). This CDR3 has 16 residues. The V gene lost 0 bases and the J gene lost 7 bases, with 22 bases spanning the gap. This clonotype was seen many times. On two occasions, one at each of two time points, approximately 5.5 milliliters of peripheral blood were drawn.

This chain links TRBV20-1 with TRBJ2-7, with D possibly TRBD2 on 6 matching bases. The source was PBMCs, collected before or after stereotactic body radiation therapy (not recorded which). The source of this sequence is a donor aged 50 or older with non-small cell lung cancer. The CDR3 DNA reads TGCAGTGCTAGAGATCTTGACGGACTACTCCTTGGGGAGCAGTACTTC. It translates to CSARDLDGLLLGEQYF.